This T cell receptor beta chain is from a study of low-dose radiotherapy and immunotherapy resistance in tumors. Alpha and beta chains were covered, as first-strand cDNA relied on TRAV- and TRBV-specific primers. The PCR that amplified TCRs ran for approximately 20 cycles, relying on a constant-region primer and a V-primer adapter. TCRdb passed the reads through MiXCR, listing each CDR3 protein once. The sample has 40,000 or so distinct CDR3 sequences, less than 25% seen once. The germline gives CDR1 MDHEN, CDR2 SYDVKM. CDR3 length equals 11 residues. The V gene lost 3 bases and the J gene lost 6 bases, with 5 bases spanning the gap. This clonotype occurred many times. The time point here: after trial treatment. The sample's treatment: LDRT plus nivolumab, ipilimumab, low-dose cyclophosphamide and aspirin (RACIN trial).

The J gene is TRBJ1-1, the V gene TRBV28; D is uncertain. Sequenced here: PBMCs, sampled after low-dose radiotherapy plus immunotherapy. This TCR came from a female donor with ovarian cancer. As DNA, the CDR3 is TGTGCCAGCAGTTTTTTCTCTGAAGCTTTCTTT. It specifies CASSFFSEAFF.